Given below is one T cell receptor beta chain in context. This specimen comes from a study of blood T cell repertoires in COVID-19. For the study at large: There were acute and convalescent COVID-19 samples, and they came from the United States, Italy and Spain. The analysed material was cDNA or gDNA that came from T cells, B-cell-depleted T cells, or PBMCs.

V lost 1 base to trimming and J lost 0 bases, with 13 bases between them. The CDR3 contains 16 residues. Germline values: CDR1 MGHRA, CDR2 YSYEKL. Authors' processing steps: Estimated nucleated cell counts came from reference gene primer amplification. Using immunoSEQ multiplex PCR, the repertoire was profiled, and TCRdb retains in-frame clones only, with some absent. For V, J and clone size, that table is used; D and trimming come from the DNA. This table holds some 200,000 clones, around 90% found once. The rearrangement uses TRBV4-1 and TRBJ2-7; D remains unclear. The origin of this receptor is a man in his sixties with active or convalescent COVID-19. Sample: peripheral blood. In nucleotides, the CDR3 is TGCGCCAGCAGCCAAGGTAGTCGTATTAGCTCCTACGAGCAGTACTTC. It is translated as CASSQGSRISSYEQYF.